This T cell receptor (beta chain) was documented in a study of blood T cell repertoires in COVID-19 (dated by TCRdb to between 2020 and 2021). Regarding the research as a whole: The collaborator samples originated in the United States, Italy and Spain and spanned the acute and convalescent phases of COVID-19. The prospective study material was composed of cDNA or gDNA derived from T cells, B-cell-depleted T cells, or PBMCs. The dataset comprised deeply sampled blood TCRbeta repertoires from subjects exposed to, actively infected with, or recovered from COVID-19. The repertoires were released in a freely available public database intended as a resource for research on the immune response to SARS-CoV-2. The samples were drawn from two sources: the first 160 participants of the ongoing ImmuneRACE study, and some 1,300 subjects contributed by 6 global collaborators. The sample metadata nearly always contained a de-identified subject ID, COVID-19 status, age in years and sex. Where HLA class I and class II types were available, the types were taken from metadata supplied by the sample provider, not from assay-based typing. The investigation overall reported the following: The quantity of clinical and demographic metadata differed by source and by participant and was supplied without curation.

Taken from the germline V gene (reference sequence), the CDR1 and CDR2 loops are SGHNT and YYREEE. The CDR3 has 13 amino acids, counting the end cysteine and phenylalanine. CDR3 DNA only is kept here, 39 bases in frame from base 1. The junction shows trimming of 1 base on V and 5 bases on J, plus 7 bases between the germline ends. TCRbeta CDR3 regions were amplified from genomic DNA using the immunoSEQ Assay, a bias-controlled multiplex PCR. The published analysis was carried out like this. The number of nucleated cells in each sample was estimated from the amplification of reference gene primers within the assay. To quantify the absolute abundance of each unique TCRbeta CDR3 rearrangement, sequence reads were collapsed and filtered. For each sample, productive Simpson clonality was calculated as the square root of Simpson's diversity index across productive rearrangements. TCRdb re-hosts the immuneACCESS table, in-frame sequences only. Its copies lack some clones; in the studies checked, an unresolved V gene accounts for under half of them, and the cause for the rest is not known. V, J and clone size derive from that table, while D and trimming were established from the DNA sequence. For this sample there are about 200,000 clones; around 92% appear just once. The top ten constitute about 4% of the sample.

Participants in the prospective study were aged roughly 18 to 100 years, lived in about two dozen United States geographic areas, and enrolled through a virtual design. In the prospective study, participants were assigned to cohorts based on the clinical history participants reported in a screening survey and a study questionnaire. In the prospective study, mobile phlebotomists collected whole blood, serum and a nasopharyngeal or oropharyngeal swab from each participant. Prospective study participants could optionally give additional blood draws and questionnaires over a roughly two-month period. Blood samples from the prospective study were shipped frozen or at room temperature prior to DNA extraction. In regard to this clone: Its antigen is still unknown. No much larger clone is present one base from it, and per-base qualities are unavailable.

Specimen: PBMCs or T cells enriched from blood (not recorded which). The rearrangement combines TRBV5-4 with TRBJ2-1; the D gene is not confidently resolved. This TCR came from a woman aged 25 to 39 with acute COVID-19. The CDR3 sequence is CASSLTVNNEQFF. DNA sequence: TGTGCCAGCAGCTTGACAGTCAACAATGAGCAGTTCTTC.